This is a list of T cell receptor beta chains from one sample in a study of technical replicates of blood from a few donors. Assay used: immunoSEQ multiplex PCR; TCRdb lists only in-frame clones, some missing. The table has around 79,000 clones, roughly 91% seen once. The sequencing sample was made of T cells isolated from PBMCs. These receptors all stem from a human donor in good health. The CDR3 runs from the conserved cysteine through the conserved F or W. Each record gives: J gene, clone size, V gene, D gene, CDR3 DNA, CDR3 protein. D genes are given only for firm matches. Clone size, where shown, is once, few, many, or a class for clones that have expanded.

TRBJ2-5 | NA | TRBV7-9 | TRBD2 | TGTGCCAGCAGCCCCGGGACTAGCGGGAGTTATCTCAGGGGGGAGACCCAGTACTTC | CASSPGTSGSYLRGETQYF
TRBJ1-1 | NA | TRBV7-6 | NA | TGTGCCAGCAGCTTAGGATGGGGCAACACTGAAGCTTTCTTT | CASSLGWGNTEAFF
TRBJ2-3 | NA | TRBV5-4 | NA | TGTGCCAGCAGCCGGGAAGATACGCAGTATTTT | CASSREDTQYF
TRBJ1-2 | NA | TRBV9 | NA | TGTGCCAGCAGCGTAGGAGGGGCTCAGGGGTTAGGCTACACCTTC | CASSVGGAQGLGYTF
TRBJ2-3 | NA | TRBV9 | TRBD2 | TGTGCCAGCAGCGTAGCCCCCCTTGCGGGGGGGTTGGATACGCAGTATTTT | CASSVAPLAGGLDTQYF
TRBJ1-1 | NA | TRBV7-9 | TRBD1 | TGTGCCAGCAGCCCCTCAGGACAGGGTGGGAACACTGAAGCTTTCTTT | CASSPSGQGGNTEAFF
TRBJ1-5 | NA | TRBV5-5 | NA | TGTGCCAGCGGACATGGATCTGACAGCAATCAGCCCCAGCATTTT | CASGHGSDSNQPQHF
TRBJ1-1 | NA | TRBV10-2 | NA | TGCGCCAGCACGGTCGGGTGGACAGACCCCGGGGCTGAAGCTTTCTTT | CASTVGWTDPGAEAFF
TRBJ2-7 | NA | TRBV4-1 | NA | TGCGCCAGCAGCCAAGGACTTCTCTACGAGCAGTACTTC | CASSQGLLYEQYF
TRBJ2-1 | NA | TRBV7-9 | TRBD1 | TGTGCCAGCAGCTTAGAGGACAGGGGGCTCAATGAGCAGTTCTTC | CASSLEDRGLNEQFF
TRBJ2-7 | NA | TRBV29-1 | NA | TGCAGCGCCCTAGACAGGACCTACGAGCAGTACTTC | CSALDRTYEQYF
TRBJ1-1 | NA | TRBV13 | TRBD1 | TGTGCCAGCAGGCCACAGGGGTTAGGTGAAGCTTTCTTT | CASRPQGLGEAFF
TRBJ2-1 | NA | TRBV11-2 | NA | TGTGCCAGCAGCTTAGCTATAGGGGGGGGCTCCGATGAGCAGTTCTTC | CASSLAIGGGSDEQFF
TRBJ1-2 | once | TRBV5-1 | NA | TGCGCCAGCAGCTTGGGACAGGTCTATGGCTACACCTTC | CASSLGQVYGYTF
TRBJ2-5 | NA | TRBV11-3 | TRBD1 | TGTGCCAGCAGCCTCACTATGACAGGGTTAGAGACCCAGTACTTC | CASSLTMTGLETQYF
TRBJ1-5 | NA | TRBV21-1 | NA | TGTGCCAGCAGCAAAGGGCTGGGGCTCAGCAATCAGCCCCAGCATTTT | CASSKGLGLSNQPQHF
TRBJ1-1 | few | TRBV11-3 | NA | TGTGCCAGCAGCTTAGATTTGACAGCGGCTTTCTTT | CASSLDLTAAFF
TRBJ1-2 | NA | TRBV27 | TRBD1 | TGTGCCAGCAGTTTCTCGACAGGGACCTATGGCTACACCTTC | CASSFSTGTYGYTF